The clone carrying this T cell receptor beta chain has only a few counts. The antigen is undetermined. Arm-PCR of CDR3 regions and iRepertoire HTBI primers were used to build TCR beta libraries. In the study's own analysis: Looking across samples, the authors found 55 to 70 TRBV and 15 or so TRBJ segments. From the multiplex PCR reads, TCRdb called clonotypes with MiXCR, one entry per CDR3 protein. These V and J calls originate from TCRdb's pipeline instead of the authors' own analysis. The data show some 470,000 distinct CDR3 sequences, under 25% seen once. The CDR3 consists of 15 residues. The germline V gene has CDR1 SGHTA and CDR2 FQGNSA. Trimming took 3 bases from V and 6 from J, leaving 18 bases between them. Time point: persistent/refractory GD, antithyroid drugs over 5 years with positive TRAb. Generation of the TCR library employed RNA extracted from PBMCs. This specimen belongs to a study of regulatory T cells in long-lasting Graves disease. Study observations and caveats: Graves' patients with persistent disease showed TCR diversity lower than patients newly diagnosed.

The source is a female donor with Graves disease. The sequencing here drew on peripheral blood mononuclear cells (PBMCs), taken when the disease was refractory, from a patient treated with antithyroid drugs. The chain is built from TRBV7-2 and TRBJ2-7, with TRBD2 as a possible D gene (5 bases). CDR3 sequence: CASSLVYRDLVEQYF. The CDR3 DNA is TGTGCCAGCAGCTTGGTGTACCGGGATTTGGTCGAGCAGTACTTC.